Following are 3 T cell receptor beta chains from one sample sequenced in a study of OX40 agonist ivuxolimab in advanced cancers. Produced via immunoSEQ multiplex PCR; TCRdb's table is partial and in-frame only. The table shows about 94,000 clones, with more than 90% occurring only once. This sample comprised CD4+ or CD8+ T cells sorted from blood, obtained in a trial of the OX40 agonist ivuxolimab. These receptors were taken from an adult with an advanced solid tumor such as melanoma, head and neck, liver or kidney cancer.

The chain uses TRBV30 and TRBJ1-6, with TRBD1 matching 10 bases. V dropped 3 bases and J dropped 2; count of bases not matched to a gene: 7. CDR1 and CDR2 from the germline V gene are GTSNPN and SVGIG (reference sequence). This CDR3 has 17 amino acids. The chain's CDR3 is CAWSAGTGDAYNSPLHF. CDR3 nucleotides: TGTGCCTGGAGCGCCGGGACAGGGGATGCCTATAATTCACCCCTCCACTTT.

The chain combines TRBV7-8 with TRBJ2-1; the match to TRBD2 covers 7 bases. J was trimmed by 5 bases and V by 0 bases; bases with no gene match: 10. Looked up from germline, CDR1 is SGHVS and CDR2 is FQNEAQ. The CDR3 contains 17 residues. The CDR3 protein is CASSLAWRESPHNEQFF. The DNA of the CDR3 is TGTGCCAGCAGCTTAGCGTGGCGGGAGAGCCCTCACAATGAGCAGTTCTTC.

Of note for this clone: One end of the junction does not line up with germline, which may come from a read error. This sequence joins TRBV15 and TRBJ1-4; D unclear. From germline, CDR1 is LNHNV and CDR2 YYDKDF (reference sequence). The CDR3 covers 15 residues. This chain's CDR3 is CATSRYDRDNKKLFF. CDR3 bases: TGTGCCACCAGCAGATACGACCGAGATAATAAAAAACTGTTTTTT.